Sequencing of this T cell receptor (beta chain) was carried out in a study of blood T cell repertoires in COVID-19. This CDR3 has 14 amino acids. Germline CDR1 is MNHEY and CDR2 is SVGAGI. The V end was cut by 4 bases, the J end by 10 bases, with 14 bases between. Method: immunoSEQ multiplex PCR; TCRdb's copy keeps in-frame clones and lacks some. The table shows 250,000 to 300,000 clones, with around nine tenths occurring only once. This clone was detected once. The sequenced sample consisted of peripheral blood. The chain joins TRBV6-5 to TRBJ1-6; a weak D match, TRBD1 (5 bases). This receptor was taken from a man in his forties or fifties with acute or convalescent COVID-19. The CDR3 DNA reads TGTGCCAGCAGTTCCCCCCATGGGGCCTCACCCCTCCACTTT. Translated: CASSSPHGASPLHF.